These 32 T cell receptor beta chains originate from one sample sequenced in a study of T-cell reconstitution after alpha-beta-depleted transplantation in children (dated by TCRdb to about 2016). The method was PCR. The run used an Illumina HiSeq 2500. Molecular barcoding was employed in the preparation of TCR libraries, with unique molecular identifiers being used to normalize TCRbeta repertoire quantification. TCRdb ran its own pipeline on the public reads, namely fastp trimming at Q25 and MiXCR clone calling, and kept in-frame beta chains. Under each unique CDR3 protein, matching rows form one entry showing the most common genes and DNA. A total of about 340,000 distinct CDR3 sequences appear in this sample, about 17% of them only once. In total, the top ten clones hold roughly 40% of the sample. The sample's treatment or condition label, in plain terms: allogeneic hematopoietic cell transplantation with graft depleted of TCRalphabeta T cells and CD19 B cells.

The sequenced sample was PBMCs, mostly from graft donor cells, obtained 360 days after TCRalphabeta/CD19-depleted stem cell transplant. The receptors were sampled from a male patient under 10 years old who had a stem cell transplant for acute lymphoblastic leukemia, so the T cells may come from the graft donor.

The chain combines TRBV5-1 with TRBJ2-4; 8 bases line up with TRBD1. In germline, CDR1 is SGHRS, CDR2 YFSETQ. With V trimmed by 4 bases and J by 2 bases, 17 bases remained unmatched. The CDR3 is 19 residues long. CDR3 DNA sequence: TGCGCCAGCAGCCTATTCCCGGGACAGGACTTGGGGCCCAAAAACATTCAGTACTTC. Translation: CASSLFPGQDLGPKNIQYF.

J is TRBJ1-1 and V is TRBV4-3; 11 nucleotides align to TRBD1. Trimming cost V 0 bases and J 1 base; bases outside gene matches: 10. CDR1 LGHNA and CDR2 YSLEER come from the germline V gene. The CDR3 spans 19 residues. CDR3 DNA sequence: TGCGCCAGCAGCCAAGACCAAGGGACAGGGGGTTATTCGAACACTGAAGCTTTCTTT. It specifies CASSQDQGTGGYSNTEAFF.

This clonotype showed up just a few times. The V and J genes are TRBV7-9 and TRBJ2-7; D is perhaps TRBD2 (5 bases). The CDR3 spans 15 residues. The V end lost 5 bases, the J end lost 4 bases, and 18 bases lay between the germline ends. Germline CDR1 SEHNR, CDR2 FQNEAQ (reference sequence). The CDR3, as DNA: TGTGCCAGCAGCCCACGGGGTGGAGGCCCTTACGAGCAGTACTTC. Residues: CASSPRGGGPYEQYF.

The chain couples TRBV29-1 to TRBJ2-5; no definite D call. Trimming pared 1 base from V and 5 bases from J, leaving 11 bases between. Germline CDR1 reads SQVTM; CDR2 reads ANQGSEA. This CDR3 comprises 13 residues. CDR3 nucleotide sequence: TGCAGCGTTGAAGTAGGAACCCGCGAGACCCAGTACTTC. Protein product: CSVEVGTRETQYF. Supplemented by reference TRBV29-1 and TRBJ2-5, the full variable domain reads SAVISQKPSRDICQRGTSLTIQCQVDSQVTMMFWYRQQPGQSLTLIATANQGSEATYESGFVIDKFPISRPNLTFSTLTVSNMSPEDSSIYLCSVEVGTRETQYFGPGTRLLVL.

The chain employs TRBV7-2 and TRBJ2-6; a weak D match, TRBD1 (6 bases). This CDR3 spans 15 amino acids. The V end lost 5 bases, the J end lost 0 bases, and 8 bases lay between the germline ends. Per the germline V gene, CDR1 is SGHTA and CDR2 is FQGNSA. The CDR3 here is CASSKQGSGANVLTF. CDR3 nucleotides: TGTGCCAGCAGCAAACAGGGCTCTGGGGCCAACGTCCTGACTTTC.

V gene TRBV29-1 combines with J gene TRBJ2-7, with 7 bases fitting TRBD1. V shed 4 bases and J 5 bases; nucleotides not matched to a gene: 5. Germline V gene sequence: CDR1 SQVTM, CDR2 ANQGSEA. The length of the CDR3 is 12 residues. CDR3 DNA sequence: TGCAGCGTTGCAGAGACAGGGAACGAGCAGTACTTC. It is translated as CSVAETGNEQYF.

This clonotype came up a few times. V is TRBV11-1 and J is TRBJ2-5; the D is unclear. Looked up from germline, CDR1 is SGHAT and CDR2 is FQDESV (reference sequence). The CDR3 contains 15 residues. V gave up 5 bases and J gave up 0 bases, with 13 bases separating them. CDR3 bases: TGTGCCAGCAGCCTTAGGCGGAGCAACCAAGAGACCCAGTACTTC. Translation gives CASSLRRSNQETQYF.

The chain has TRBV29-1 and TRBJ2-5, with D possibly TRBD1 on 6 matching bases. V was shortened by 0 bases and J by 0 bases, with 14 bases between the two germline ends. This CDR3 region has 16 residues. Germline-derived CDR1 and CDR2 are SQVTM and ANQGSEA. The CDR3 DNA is TGCAGCGTTGAAGATCTTAGGTGGGACAACCAAGAGACCCAGTACTTC. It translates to CSVEDLRWDNQETQYF.

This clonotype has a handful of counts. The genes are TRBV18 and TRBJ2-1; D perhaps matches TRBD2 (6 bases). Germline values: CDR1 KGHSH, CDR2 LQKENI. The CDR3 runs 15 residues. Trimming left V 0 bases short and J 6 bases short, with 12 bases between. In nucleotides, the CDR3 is TGTGCCAGCTCACCACCGACTAGATTGGGCAATGAGCAGTTCTTC. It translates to CASSPPTRLGNEQFF.

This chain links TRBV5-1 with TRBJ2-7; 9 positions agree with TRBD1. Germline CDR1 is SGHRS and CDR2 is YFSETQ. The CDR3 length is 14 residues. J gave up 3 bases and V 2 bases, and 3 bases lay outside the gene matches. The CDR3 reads CASSFWTGDYEQYF. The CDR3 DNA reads TGCGCCAGCAGCTTCTGGACAGGGGACTACGAGCAGTACTTC.

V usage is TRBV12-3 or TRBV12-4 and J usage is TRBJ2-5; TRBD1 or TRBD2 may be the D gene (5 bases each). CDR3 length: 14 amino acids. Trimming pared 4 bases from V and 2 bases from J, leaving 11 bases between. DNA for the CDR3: TGTGCCAGCAGTTCCCGGTGGGGGCAAGAGACCCAGTACTTC. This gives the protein CASSSRWGQETQYF.

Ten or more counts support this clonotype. The CDR3 bases are TGCAGCGTTCAGGGGGCGAGCAATCAGCCCCAGCATTTT. It yields the protein CSVQGASNQPQHF. V gene TRBV29-1 combines with J gene TRBJ1-5; TRBD1 agrees at 8 bases. This CDR3 contains 13 residues. Germline V lookup: CDR1 SQVTM, CDR2 ANQGSEA. Trimming removed 5 bases from V and 1 base from J; junction bases left unmatched: 1.

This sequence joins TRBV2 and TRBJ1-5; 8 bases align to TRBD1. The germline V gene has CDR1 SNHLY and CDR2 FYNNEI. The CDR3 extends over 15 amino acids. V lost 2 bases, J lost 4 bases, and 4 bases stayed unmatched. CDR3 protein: CASSERQGRNQPQHF. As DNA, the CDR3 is TGTGCCAGCAGTGAAAGACAGGGGCGAAATCAGCCCCAGCATTTT.

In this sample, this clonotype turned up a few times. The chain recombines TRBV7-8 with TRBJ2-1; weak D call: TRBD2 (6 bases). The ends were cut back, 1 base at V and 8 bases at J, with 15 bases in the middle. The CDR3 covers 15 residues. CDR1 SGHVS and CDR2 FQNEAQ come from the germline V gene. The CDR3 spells CASSLEATRYHEQFF. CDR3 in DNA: TGTGCCAGCAGCTTAGAGGCGACTAGATATCATGAGCAGTTCTTC.

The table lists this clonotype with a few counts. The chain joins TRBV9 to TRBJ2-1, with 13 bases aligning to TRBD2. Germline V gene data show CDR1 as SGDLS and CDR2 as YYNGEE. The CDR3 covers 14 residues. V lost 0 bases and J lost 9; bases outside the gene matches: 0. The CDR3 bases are TGTGCCAGCAGCGTAGGACTAGCGGGAGGTGAGCAGTTCTTC. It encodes CASSVGLAGGEQFF. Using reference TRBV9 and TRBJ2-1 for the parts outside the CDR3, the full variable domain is DSGVTQTPKHLITATGQRVTLRCSPRSGDLSVYWYQQSLDQGLQFLIQYYNGEERAKGNILERFSAQQFPDLHSELNLSSLELGDSALYFCASSVGLAGGEQFFGPGTRLTVL.

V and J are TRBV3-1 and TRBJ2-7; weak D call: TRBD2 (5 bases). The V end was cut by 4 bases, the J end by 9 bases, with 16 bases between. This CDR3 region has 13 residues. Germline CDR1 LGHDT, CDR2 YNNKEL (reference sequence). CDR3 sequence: CASSLPGETVQYF. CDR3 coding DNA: TGTGCCAGCAGCCTACCCGGGGAGACGGTGCAGTACTTC.

The CDR3 sequence is CASSQGGLDPWEQFF. CDR3 sequence (DNA): TGTGCCAGCAGCCAAGGTGGGCTAGATCCATGGGAGCAGTTCTTC. The V gene is TRBV4-2, the J gene TRBJ2-1, with D unresolved. This CDR3 is 15 amino acids long. Germline V gene lookup returns CDR1 LGHNA and CDR2 YNFKEQ. Deletions cut 1 base from V and 10 bases from J, with 17 bases between.

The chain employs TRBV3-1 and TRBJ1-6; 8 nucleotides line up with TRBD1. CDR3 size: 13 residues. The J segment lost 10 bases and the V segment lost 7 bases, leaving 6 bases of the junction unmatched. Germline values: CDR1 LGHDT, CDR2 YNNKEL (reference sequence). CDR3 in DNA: TGTGCCAGCAAACACAGGGGGGGATCACCCCTCCACTTT. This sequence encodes CASKHRGGSPLHF.

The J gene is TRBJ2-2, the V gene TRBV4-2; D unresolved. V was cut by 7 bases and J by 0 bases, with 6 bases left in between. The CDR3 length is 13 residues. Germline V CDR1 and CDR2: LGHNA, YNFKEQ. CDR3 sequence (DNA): TGTGCCAGCACGCAGACGAACACCGGGGAGCTGTTTTTT. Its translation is CASTQTNTGELFF.

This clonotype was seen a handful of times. CDR3 DNA sequence: TGCGCCAGCAGCCCCACTAGCGGGAGATCATTGCAGTACTTC. It encodes CASSPTSGRSLQYF. The chain has TRBV4-3 and TRBJ2-7, with 11 bases matching TRBD2. J lost 9 bases, V lost 4 bases, and 8 bases had no gene match. Germline loops: CDR1 LGHNA, CDR2 YSLEER. The CDR3 loop spans 14 amino acids.

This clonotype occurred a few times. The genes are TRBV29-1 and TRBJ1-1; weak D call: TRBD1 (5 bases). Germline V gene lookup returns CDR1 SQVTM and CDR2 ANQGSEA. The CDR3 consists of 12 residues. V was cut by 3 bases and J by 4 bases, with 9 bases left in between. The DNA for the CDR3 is TGCAGCGTTGATGGGGCAGGCACTGAAGCTTTCTTT. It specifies CSVDGAGTEAFF.

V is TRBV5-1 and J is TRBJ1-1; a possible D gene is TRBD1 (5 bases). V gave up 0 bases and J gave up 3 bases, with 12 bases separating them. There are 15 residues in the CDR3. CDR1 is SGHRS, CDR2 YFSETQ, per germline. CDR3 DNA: TGCGCCAGCAGCTTGGGCGGCAGGGAGTACACTGAAGCTTTCTTT. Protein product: CASSLGGREYTEAFF.

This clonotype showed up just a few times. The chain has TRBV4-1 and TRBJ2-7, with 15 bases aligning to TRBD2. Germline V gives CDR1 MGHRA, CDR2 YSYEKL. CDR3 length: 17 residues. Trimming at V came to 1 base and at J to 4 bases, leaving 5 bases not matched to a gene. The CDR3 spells CASSQVGTSGRRYEQYF. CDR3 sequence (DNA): TGCGCCAGCAGCCAAGTGGGGACTAGCGGGAGGAGATACGAGCAGTACTTC.

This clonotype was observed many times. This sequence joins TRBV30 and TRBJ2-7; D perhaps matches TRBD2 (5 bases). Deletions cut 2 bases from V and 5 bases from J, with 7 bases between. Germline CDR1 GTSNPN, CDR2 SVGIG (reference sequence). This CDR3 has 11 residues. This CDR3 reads CAWSWRDEQYF. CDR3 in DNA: TGTGCCTGGAGTTGGCGGGACGAGCAGTACTTC.

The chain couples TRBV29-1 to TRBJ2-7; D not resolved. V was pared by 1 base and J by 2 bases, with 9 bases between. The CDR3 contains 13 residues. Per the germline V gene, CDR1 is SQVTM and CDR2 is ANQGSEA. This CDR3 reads CSVEGPETYEQYF. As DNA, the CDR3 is TGCAGCGTTGAAGGGCCCGAGACCTACGAGCAGTACTTC.

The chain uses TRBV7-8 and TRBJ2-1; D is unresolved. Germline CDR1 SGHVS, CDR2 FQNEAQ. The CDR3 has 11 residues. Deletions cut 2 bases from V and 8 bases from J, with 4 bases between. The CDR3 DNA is TGTGCCAGCAGCTTACACCATGAGCAGTTCTTC. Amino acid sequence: CASSLHHEQFF.

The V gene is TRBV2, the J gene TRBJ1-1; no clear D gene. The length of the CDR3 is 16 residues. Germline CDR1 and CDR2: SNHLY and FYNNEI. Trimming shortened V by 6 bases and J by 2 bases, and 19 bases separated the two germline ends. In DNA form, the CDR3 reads TGTGCCAGCAGAGAGGGAAGCGCCACCTACAACACTGAAGCTTTCTTT. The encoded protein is CASREGSATYNTEAFF. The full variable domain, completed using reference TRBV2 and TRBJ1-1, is EPEVTQTPSHQVTQMGQEVILRCVPISNHLYFYWYRQILGQKVEFLVSFYNNEISEKSEIFDDQFSVERPDGSNFTLKIRSTKLEDSAMYFCASREGSATYNTEAFFGQGTRLTVV.

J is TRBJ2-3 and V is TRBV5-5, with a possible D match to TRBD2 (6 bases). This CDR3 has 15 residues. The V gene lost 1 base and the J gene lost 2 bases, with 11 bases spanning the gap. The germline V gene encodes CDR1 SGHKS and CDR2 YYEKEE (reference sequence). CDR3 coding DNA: TGTGCCAGCAGCTTGCAACTAGCATTCACAGATACGCAGTATTTT. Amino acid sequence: CASSLQLAFTDTQYF. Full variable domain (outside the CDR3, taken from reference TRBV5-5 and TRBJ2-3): DAGVTQSPTHLIKTRGQQVTLRCSPISGHKSVSWYQQVLGQGPQFIFQYYEKEERGRGNFPDRFSARQFPNYSSELNVNALLLGDSALYLCASSLQLAFTDTQYFGPGTRLTVL.

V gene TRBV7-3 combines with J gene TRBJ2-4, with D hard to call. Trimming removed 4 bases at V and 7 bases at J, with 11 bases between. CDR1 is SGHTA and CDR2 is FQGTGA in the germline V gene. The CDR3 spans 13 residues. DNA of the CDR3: TGTGCCAGCAGCTACTTATCTGGGAACATTCAGTACTTC. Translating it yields CASSYLSGNIQYF. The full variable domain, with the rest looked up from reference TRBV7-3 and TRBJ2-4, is GAGVSQTPSNKVTEKGKYVELRCDPISGHTALYWYRQSLGQGPEFLIYFQGTGAADDSGLPNDRFFAVRPEGSVSTLKIQRTERGDSAVYLCASSYLSGNIQYFGAGTRLSVL.

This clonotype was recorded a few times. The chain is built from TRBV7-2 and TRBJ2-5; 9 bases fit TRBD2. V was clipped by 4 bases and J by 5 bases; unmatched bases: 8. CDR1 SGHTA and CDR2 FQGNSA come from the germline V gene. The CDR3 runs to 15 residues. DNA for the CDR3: TGTGCCAGCAGCTCTACTAGCGGGTTGGCGGAGACCCAGTACTTC. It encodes CASSSTSGLAETQYF.

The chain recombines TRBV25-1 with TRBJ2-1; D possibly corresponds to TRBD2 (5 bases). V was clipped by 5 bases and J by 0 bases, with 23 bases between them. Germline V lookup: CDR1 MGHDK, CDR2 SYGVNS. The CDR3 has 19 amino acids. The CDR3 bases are TGTGCCAGCAGTCCCCTAAGAGGGTCTCCCTTAAGCTCCTACAATGAGCAGTTCTTC. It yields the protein CASSPLRGSPLSSYNEQFF.

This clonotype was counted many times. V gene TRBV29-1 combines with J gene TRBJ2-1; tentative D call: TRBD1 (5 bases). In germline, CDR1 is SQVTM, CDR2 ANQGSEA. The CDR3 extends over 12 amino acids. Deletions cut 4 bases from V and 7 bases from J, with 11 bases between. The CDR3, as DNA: TGCAGCGTTGCGCAGGGCGAGAATGAGCAGTTCTTC. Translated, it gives CSVAQGENEQFF.